Each of the 15 T cell receptor beta chains below was sequenced from the same sample in a study of shared clonotypes between healthy human individuals (dated by TCRdb to 2020 to 2021). The library was produced with the immunoSEQ multiplex PCR assay. TCRdb limited this immuneACCESS table to in-frame rearrangements with V and J called. A share of clones is missing; checked studies link under half to unresolved V genes, and the rest is unexplained. The table for this sample lists around 600,000 clones; 95% to 98% of them were counted only once. Approximately 0.3% of the sample goes to the ten largest clones. CD8 naive samples were CD45RO-negative cells positively selected for CCR7, giving a CD45RA+CCR7+ population that excluded TemRA cells. The sequenced sample was naive CD8+ T cells sorted from blood. The cell subset or site label, read with the paper, signifies: CD45RA+CCR7+. All receptors come from a man younger than 45 in good health.

With respect to this clone: Additional DNA sequences in this sample encode the identical CDR3. J is TRBJ2-2 and V is TRBV9; TRBD1 agrees at 9 bases. V lost 2 bases, J lost 4 bases, and 0 bases stayed unmatched. The CDR3 spans 14 residues. Per the germline V gene, CDR1 is SGDLS and CDR2 is YYNGEE. The chain's CDR3 is CASSVGQGTGELFF. The DNA of the CDR3 is TGTGCCAGCAGCGTGGGACAGGGCACCGGGGAGCTGTTTTTT.

Notes on this clone: At the DNA level, this CDR3 is encoded by other sequences in the same sample as well. This chain links TRBV27 with TRBJ2-7; unclear D gene. V was pared by 8 bases and J by 0 bases, with 5 bases between. The CDR3 has 11 amino acids. Germline CDR1 reads MNHEY; CDR2 reads SMNVEV (reference sequence). The CDR3 reads CASRNSYEQYF. CDR3 DNA sequence: TGTGCCAGCCGAAACTCCTACGAGCAGTACTTC.

The chain joins TRBV7-8 to TRBJ2-7; 9 bases map to TRBD2. The V and J ends lost 5 bases and 3 bases, in that order; junction bases with no gene match: 11. The CDR3 runs 16 residues. Germline assignment: CDR1 SGHVS and CDR2 FQNEAQ. CDR3 region: CASSLSTSGPYYEQYF. CDR3 in DNA: TGTGCCAGCAGCCTTTCTACTAGCGGGCCGTACTACGAGCAGTACTTC. Supplemented by reference TRBV7-8 and TRBJ2-7, the full variable domain reads GAGVSQSPRYKVAKRGQDVALRCDPISGHVSLFWYQQALGQGPEFLTYFQNEAQLDKSGLPSDRFFAERPEGSVSTLKIQRTQQEDSAVYLCASSLSTSGPYYEQYFGPGTRLTVT.

As for this clone: In the same sample, other DNA sequences code for this CDR3. This sequence joins TRBV6-1 and TRBJ2-7; D is unresolved. Trimming left V 2 bases short and J 2 bases short, with 7 bases between. This CDR3 is 13 amino acids long. Germline V CDR1 and CDR2: MNHNS, SASEGT. The CDR3 here is CASSETGPYEQYF. In nucleotides, the CDR3 is TGTGCCAGCAGTGAAACGGGCCCCTACGAGCAGTACTTC.

This CDR3 reads CAISETTGVHEQYF. The CDR3 nucleotides are TGTGCCATCAGTGAGACGACAGGGGTTCACGAGCAGTACTTC. The rearrangement links TRBV10-3 to TRBJ2-7; 8 bases agree with TRBD1. Germline loops: CDR1 ENHRY, CDR2 SYGVKD. Trimming cost V 2 bases and J 5 bases; bases outside gene matches: 5. The CDR3 length is 14 residues.

Written as DNA, the CDR3 is TGTGCCAGCAGCTTCCAGACAGGGTACTACGAGCAGTACTTC. Protein sequence: CASSFQTGYYEQYF. J is TRBJ2-7 and V is TRBV5-6; 7 nucleotides align to TRBD1. Germline CDR1 is SGHDT and CDR2 is YYEEEE. The CDR3 is made up of 14 amino acids. After removal of 2 bases from V and 3 bases from J, the junction contained 5 bases not matched to a gene.

The chain is built from TRBV9 and TRBJ2-7; D unclear. The CDR3 extends over 18 amino acids. Trimming took 4 bases from V and 2 from J, leaving 25 bases between them. Germline assignment: CDR1 SGDLS and CDR2 YYNGEE. CDR3 nucleotide sequence: TGTGCCAGCAGCCCCTTTCCCCTTGCGGAAAGTACCACCTACGAGCAGTACTTC. It encodes CASSPFPLAESTTYEQYF.

The chain has TRBV28 and TRBJ2-5; TRBD1 matches 9 bases. CDR1 is MDHEN and CDR2 is SYDVKM in the germline V gene. This CDR3 has 14 amino acids. V shed 4 bases, J shed 11 bases, and the junction held 11 bases outside the gene matches. CDR3 DNA sequence: TGTGCCAGCAGTTCCGGCGGGACAGGGAAGGAGCAGTACTTC. Its protein is CASSSGGTGKEQYF.

The rearrangement uses TRBV7-2 and TRBJ2-1; 10 nucleotides line up with TRBD2. Trimming cost V 8 bases and J 9 bases; bases outside gene matches: 7. The CDR3 is made up of 13 amino acids. CDR1 and CDR2 from the germline V gene are SGHTA and FQGNSA. This CDR3 reads CASGLAGVGEQFF. CDR3 DNA sequence: TGTGCCAGCGGTCTAGCGGGAGTTGGTGAGCAGTTCTTC.

In its sample, this clone was seen once. V gene TRBV29-1 combines with J gene TRBJ1-1; D is unresolved. This CDR3 spans 15 amino acids. Germline values: CDR1 SQVTM, CDR2 ANQGSEA. The V end lost 4 bases, the J end lost 1 base, and 16 bases lay between the germline ends. The CDR3 coding sequence is TGCAGCGTTGTGGTCTCGGTCAGGCCGAACACTGAAGCTTTCTTT. It is translated as CSVVVSVRPNTEAFF.

The genes are TRBV7-8 and TRBJ1-1; no reliable D call. The V end was cut by 1 base, the J end by 0 bases, with 6 bases between. Germline CDR1 is SGHVS and CDR2 is FQNEAQ. This CDR3 has 14 amino acids. For the CDR3, the DNA is TGTGCCAGCAGCTTAGGTGGGTTGAACACTGAAGCTTTCTTT. Residues: CASSLGGLNTEAFF.

V gene TRBV2 combines with J gene TRBJ1-4, with D possibly matching TRBD1 (6 bases). The germline V and J ends were trimmed by 10 bases and 8 bases, with 20 bases remaining between them. Germline CDR1 and CDR2: SNHLY and FYNNEI. This CDR3 has 14 amino acids. The CDR3 region is CAIEGRDIGEKLFF. The CDR3 DNA reads TGTGCCATCGAAGGCCGGGACATAGGGGAAAAACTGTTTTTT.

The genes are TRBV5-1 and TRBJ2-7; the D gene could be TRBD1 or TRBD2 (5 bases each). Germline V gives CDR1 SGHRS, CDR2 YFSETQ. V lost 4 bases, J lost 7 bases, and 18 bases lay in between. The CDR3 is made up of 14 amino acids. Here the CDR3 reads CASSLGPSVGEQYF. The CDR3 DNA is TGCGCCAGCAGCCTGGGACCAAGCGTGGGAGAGCAGTACTTC.

The rearrangement links TRBV7-6 to TRBJ1-1; 7 positions agree with TRBD1. The CDR3 is 15 residues long. The germline V gene has CDR1 SGHVS and CDR2 FNYEAQ. V shed 1 base, J shed 2 bases, and the junction held 4 bases outside the gene matches. The CDR3 here is CASSLETGINTEAFF. The CDR3 DNA reads TGTGCCAGCAGCTTAGAGACAGGGATCAACACTGAAGCTTTCTTT. The entire variable domain, with the rest obtained from reference TRBV7-6 and TRBJ1-1, is as follows: GAGVSQSPRYKVTKRGQDVALRCDPISGHVSLYWYRQALGQGPEFLTYFNYEAQQDKSGLPNDRFSAERPEGSISTLTIQRTEQRDSAMYRCASSLETGINTEAFFGQGTRLTVV.

The chain combines TRBV28 with TRBJ2-3, with 7 positions matching TRBD2. Germline V gene lookup returns CDR1 MDHEN and CDR2 SYDVKM. V gave up 4 bases and J gave up 2 bases; unmatched junction bases: 9. This CDR3 contains 16 residues. The chain's CDR3 is CASSSPNRDYTDTQYF. The DNA of the CDR3 is TGTGCCAGCAGTTCCCCTAACCGGGACTACACAGATACGCAGTATTTT.